The rows below give T cell receptor beta chains drawn from one sample of a study of OX40 agonist ivuxolimab in advanced cancers. The data were produced by immunoSEQ multiplex PCR, yet TCRdb's version contains in-frame clones alone and is incomplete. The sample shows around 40,000 clones, around 80% of them seen only once. The sequencing here drew on CD4+ or CD8+ T cells sorted from blood, taken in a trial of the OX40 agonist ivuxolimab. The receptors stem from an adult with an advanced solid tumor such as melanoma, head and neck, liver or kidney cancer. Each CDR3 is given with its conserved first and last residue. Fields, in order: V gene, clone size, CDR3 length, J gene, D gene, CDR3 DNA, CDR3 protein. The D gene is left open where the match is weak. Size is stated for part of the rows, as once, few or many counts, or as a class when the clone is expanded.

>TRBV18|.|15|TRBJ1-2|TRBD1
TGTGCCAGCTCAGGAGGGACAGGGGGAACCTATGGCTACACCTTC
CASSGGTGGTYGYTF
>TRBV20-1|medium-sized|10|TRBJ1-1|.
TGCAGTGCTTACTTCAACATAGCTTTCTTT
CSAYFNIAFF
>TRBV5-7|.|14|TRBJ1-5|TRBD1
TGTGCCAGCAGCTCGCCACAGGGGAATCAGCCCCAGCATTTT
CASSSPQGNQPQHF
>TRBV5-1|.|11|TRBJ1-1|.
TGCGCCAGCAGCTCCGGGAGCGTCGCTTTCTTT
CASSSGSVAFF
>TRBV27|.|13|TRBJ2-1|.
TGTGCCAGCAGTTCCCCTCGGGTCAATGAGCAGTTCTTC
CASSSPRVNEQFF
>TRBV6-5|.|15|TRBJ1-1|.
TGTGCCAGCAGTCTTCGTCCCTCCGGGAACACTGAAGCTTTCTTT
CASSLRPSGNTEAFF
>TRBV9|.|16|TRBJ2-1|TRBD1
TGTGCCAGCACCCCAGAGCAGGGGGTCGGCTACAATGAGCAGTTCTTC
CASTPEQGVGYNEQFF
>TRBV19|few|14|TRBJ2-1|.
TGTGCCAGTAGTCCCACGACTGCCTCCAATGAGCAGTTCTTC
CASSPTTASNEQFF
>TRBV5-1|.|16|TRBJ2-3|TRBD2
TGCGCCAGCAGCCCCGCTAGCGGCCTAGGCACAGATACGCAGTATTTT
CASSPASGLGTDTQYF
>TRBV19|.|17|TRBJ2-7|TRBD1
TGTGCCAGTAGTATAGATCGTCCGGGACAGGGGGCGAACGAGCAGTACTTC
CASSIDRPGQGANEQYF
>TRBV6-6|.|14|TRBJ1-1|TRBD1
TGTGCGGGAGGGCGGGACAGGGCGAACACTGAAGCTTTCTTT
CAGGRDRANTEAFF
>TRBV2|.|14|TRBJ2-3|TRBD2
TGTGCCAGCAGTTTGGCGGGAGGGCCAGTTACGCAGTATTTT
CASSLAGGPVTQYF
>TRBV5-8|.|15|TRBJ1-5|TRBD1
TGTGCCAGCAGCTTGAGGGGGCAGGTGAATCAGCCCCAGCATTTT
CASSLRGQVNQPQHF
>TRBV27|.|14|TRBJ1-1|.
TGTGCCAGCAGTCCATCCCCCAGGGGAGGTGAAGCTTTCTTT
CASSPSPRGGEAFF
>TRBV18|.|13|TRBJ1-1|TRBD1
TGTGCCAGCTTACTGGGACAGTACGCTGAAGCTTTCTTT
CASLLGQYAEAFF
>TRBV19|.|14|TRBJ2-3|TRBD1
TGTGCCAGTAGCGTTTGGGACAGGGGAGATACGCAGTATTTT
CASSVWDRGDTQYF
>TRBV5-4|.|14|TRBJ2-1|.
TGTGCCAGCAGCTTGTTTGGCACGGTCCCTGAGCAGTTCTTC
CASSLFGTVPEQFF
>TRBV2|.|13|TRBJ1-6|.
TGTGCCAGTCGAAGGGAGAGGGATTCACCCCTCCACTTT
CASRRERDSPLHF
>TRBV5-1|.|13|TRBJ2-2|.
TGCGCCAGCAGCCAAGACCTGGCCGGGGAGCTGTTTTTT
CASSQDLAGELFF
>TRBV12-5|.|13|TRBJ1-2|.
TGTGCTAGTGGCTCGATCGATCACTATGGCTACACCTTC
CASGSIDHYGYTF
>TRBV11-2|.|15|TRBJ2-1|TRBD1
TGTGCCAGCAGCTCCCGGGACAGGGCAAACAATGAGCAGTTCTTC
CASSSRDRANNEQFF
>TRBV4-3|.|14|TRBJ1-1|.
TGCGCCAGCAGCCAAGTATCACGAAACACTGAAGCTTTCTTT
CASSQVSRNTEAFF